This TCR beta chain stems from a study of response to subunit inactivated influenza vaccine. CDR3 length: 14 amino acids. V gave up 5 bases and J gave up 12 bases, with 20 bases separating them. Germline V lookup: CDR1 SGHVS, CDR2 FNYEAQ. This clonotype was observed a handful of times. TCRdb re-called the RT-PCR reads through MiXCR, storing one row per CDR3 protein. The data show some 150,000 distinct CDR3 sequences, with 9.5% to 15% seen just once and 25% to 30% held by the top ten. These data also featured in a second study, about T cells expressing NK-cell markers. That work adds: TCR beta cDNA was generated via 5'RACE template switching incorporating UMIs. TCR beta repertoires came from sorted CD3+CD56+NKG2C+, CD3+CD56+NKG2C- and CD3+CD56-NKG2C+ T cells. Once again these clonotypes came out on top in the CD3+CD56-NKG2C+ fraction of a few donors. Nothing established the HCMV specificity of expanded NKG2C+ T cell clones.

The material sequenced was CD8+ T cells sorted from PBMCs, taken 11 to 12 days after vaccination. V is TRBV7-6 and J is TRBJ2-1; D gene unclear. This clonotype was obtained from a man between 50 and 59 years old who received an inactivated influenza vaccine. The CDR3 loop is CASSPREGLVSQFF. The CDR3 DNA reads as TGTGCCAGCAGCCCAAGGGAAGGGTTGGTTTCGCAGTTCTTC.